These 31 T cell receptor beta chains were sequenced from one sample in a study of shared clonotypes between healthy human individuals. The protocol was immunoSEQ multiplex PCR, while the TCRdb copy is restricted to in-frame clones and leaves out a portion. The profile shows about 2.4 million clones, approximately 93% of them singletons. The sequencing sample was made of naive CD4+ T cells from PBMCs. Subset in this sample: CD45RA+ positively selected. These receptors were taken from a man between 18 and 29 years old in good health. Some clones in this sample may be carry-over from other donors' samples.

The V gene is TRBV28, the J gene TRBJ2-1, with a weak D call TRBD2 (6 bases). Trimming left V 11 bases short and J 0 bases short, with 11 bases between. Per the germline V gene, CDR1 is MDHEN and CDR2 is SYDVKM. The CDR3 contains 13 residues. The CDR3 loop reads CAGGTSSYNEQFF. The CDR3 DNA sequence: TGTGCCGGCGGGACCAGCTCCTACAATGAGCAGTTCTTC.

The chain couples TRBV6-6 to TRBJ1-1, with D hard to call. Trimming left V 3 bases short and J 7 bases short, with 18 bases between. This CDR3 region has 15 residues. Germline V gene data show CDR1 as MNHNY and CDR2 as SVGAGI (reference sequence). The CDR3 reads CASSYQLPPANEAFF. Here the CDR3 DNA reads TGTGCCAGCAGTTATCAACTCCCGCCCGCGAATGAAGCTTTCTTT.

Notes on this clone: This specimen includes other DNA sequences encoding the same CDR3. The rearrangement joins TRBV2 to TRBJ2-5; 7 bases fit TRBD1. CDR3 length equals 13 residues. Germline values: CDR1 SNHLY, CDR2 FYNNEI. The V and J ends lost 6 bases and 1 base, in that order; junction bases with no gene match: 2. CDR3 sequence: CASRGDSQETQYF. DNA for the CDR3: TGTGCCAGCAGAGGGGACAGCCAAGAGACCCAGTACTTC.

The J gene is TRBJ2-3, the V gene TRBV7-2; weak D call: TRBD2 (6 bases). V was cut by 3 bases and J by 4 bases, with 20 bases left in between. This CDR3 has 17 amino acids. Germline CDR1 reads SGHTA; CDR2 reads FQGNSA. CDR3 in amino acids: CASSFRRGNQGPDTQYF. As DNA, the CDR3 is TGTGCCAGCAGCTTTAGGCGGGGAAATCAGGGCCCAGATACGCAGTATTTT.

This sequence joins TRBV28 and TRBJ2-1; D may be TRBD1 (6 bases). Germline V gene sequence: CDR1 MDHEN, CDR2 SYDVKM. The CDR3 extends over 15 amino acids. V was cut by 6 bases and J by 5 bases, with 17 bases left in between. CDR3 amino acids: CASSRGGEGDNEQFF. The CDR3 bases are TGTGCCAGCAGCCGAGGGGGAGAAGGGGACAATGAGCAGTTCTTC.

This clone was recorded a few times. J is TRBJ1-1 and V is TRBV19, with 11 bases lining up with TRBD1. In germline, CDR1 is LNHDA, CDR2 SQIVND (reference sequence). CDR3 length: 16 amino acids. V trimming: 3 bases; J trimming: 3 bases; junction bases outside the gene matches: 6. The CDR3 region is CASSIGQGAKDTEAFF. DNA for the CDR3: TGTGCCAGTAGTATCGGACAGGGGGCTAAAGACACTGAAGCTTTCTTT.

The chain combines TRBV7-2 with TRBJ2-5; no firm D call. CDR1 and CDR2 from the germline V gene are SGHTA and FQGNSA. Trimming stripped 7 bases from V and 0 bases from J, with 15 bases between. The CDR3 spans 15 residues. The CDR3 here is CASTLKDWYQETQYF. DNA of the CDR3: TGTGCCAGCACCCTAAAAGACTGGTACCAAGAGACCCAGTACTTC.

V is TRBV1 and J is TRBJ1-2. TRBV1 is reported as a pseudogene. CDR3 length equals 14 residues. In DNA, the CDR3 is TGCACCAGCAGCCAAGATAACATTACCGAGGTGGGCACCTTC. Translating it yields CTSSQDNITEVGTF.

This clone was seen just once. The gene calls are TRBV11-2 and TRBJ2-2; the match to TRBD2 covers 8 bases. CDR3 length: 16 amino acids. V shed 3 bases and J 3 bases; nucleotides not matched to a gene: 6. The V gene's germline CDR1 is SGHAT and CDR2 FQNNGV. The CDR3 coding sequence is TGTGCCAGCAGCTTCCCAGCGGGAGCGCACACCGGGGAGCTGTTTTTT. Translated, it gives CASSFPAGAHTGELFF.

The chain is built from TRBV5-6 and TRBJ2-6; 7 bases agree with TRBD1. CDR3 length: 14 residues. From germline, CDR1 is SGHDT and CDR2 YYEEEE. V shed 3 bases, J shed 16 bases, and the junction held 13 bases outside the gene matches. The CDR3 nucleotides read TGTGCCAGCAGCTCGCGCCGGGACAGCGGCGTTCTGACTTTC. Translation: CASSSRRDSGVLTF.

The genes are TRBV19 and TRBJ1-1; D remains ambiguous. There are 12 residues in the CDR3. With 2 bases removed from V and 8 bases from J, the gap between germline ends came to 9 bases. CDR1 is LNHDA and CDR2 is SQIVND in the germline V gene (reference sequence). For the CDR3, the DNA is TGTGCCAGTAGTATATTCGGTGGAGAAGCTTTCTTT. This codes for CASSIFGGEAFF.

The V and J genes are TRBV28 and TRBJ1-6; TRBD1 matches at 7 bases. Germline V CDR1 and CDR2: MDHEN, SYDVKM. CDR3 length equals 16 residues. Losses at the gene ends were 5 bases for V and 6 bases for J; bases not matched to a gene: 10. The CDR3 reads CASSVLQGGRNSPLHF. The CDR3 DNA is TGTGCCAGCAGTGTCCTTCAAGGGGGCCGTAATTCACCCCTCCACTTT.

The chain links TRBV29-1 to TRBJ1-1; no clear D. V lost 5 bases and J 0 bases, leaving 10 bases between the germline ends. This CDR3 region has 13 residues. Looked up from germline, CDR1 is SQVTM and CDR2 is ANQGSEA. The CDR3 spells CSVRDFLNTEAFF. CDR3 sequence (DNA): TGCAGCGTTCGGGATTTCTTGAACACTGAAGCTTTCTTT.

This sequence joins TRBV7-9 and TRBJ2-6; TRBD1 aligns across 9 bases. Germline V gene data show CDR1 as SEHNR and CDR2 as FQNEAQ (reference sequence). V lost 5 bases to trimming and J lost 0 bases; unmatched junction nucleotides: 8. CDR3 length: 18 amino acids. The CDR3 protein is CASSTRQGGPSGANVLTF. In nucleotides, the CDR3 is TGTGCCAGCAGCACGCGACAGGGGGGACCCTCTGGGGCCAACGTCCTGACTTTC.

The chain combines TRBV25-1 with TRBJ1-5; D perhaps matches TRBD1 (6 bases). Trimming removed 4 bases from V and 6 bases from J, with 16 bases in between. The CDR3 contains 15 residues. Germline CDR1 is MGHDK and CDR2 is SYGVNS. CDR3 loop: CASSGTGKGGQPQHF. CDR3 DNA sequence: TGTGCCAGCAGTGGAACAGGGAAAGGTGGTCAGCCCCAGCATTTT.

The CDR3 loop is CASSSRLSSTDTQYF. In nucleotides, the CDR3 is TGTGCCAGCAGCTCCCGACTGAGTAGCACAGATACGCAGTATTTT. This sequence joins TRBV5-4 and TRBJ2-3; D is undetermined. V dropped 3 bases and J dropped 0 bases, with 11 bases sitting between them. This CDR3 has 15 amino acids. In germline, CDR1 is SGHNT, CDR2 YYREEE (reference sequence).

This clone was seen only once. The CDR3 is CATSRSDRGTLHF. CDR3 DNA: TGTGCCACCAGCAGGTCGGACAGGGGGACCCTCCACTTT. The gene calls are TRBV15 and TRBJ1-6; 10 nucleotides line up with TRBD1. With V trimmed by 3 bases and J by 14 bases, 4 bases remained unmatched. In germline, CDR1 is LNHNV, CDR2 YYDKDF (reference sequence). The CDR3 runs 13 residues.

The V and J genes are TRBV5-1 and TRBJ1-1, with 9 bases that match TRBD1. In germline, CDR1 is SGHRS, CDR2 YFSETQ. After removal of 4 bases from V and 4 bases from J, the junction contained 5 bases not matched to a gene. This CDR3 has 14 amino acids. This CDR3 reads CASSEQGAPTEAFF. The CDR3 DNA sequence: TGCGCCAGCAGCGAACAGGGGGCTCCCACTGAAGCTTTCTTT.

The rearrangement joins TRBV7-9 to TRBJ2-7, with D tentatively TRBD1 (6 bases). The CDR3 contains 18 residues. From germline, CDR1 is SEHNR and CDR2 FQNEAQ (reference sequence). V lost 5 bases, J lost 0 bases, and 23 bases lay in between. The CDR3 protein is CASSPRGGADSTSYEQYF. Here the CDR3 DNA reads TGTGCCAGCAGCCCTCGTGGGGGCGCGGATTCGACCTCCTACGAGCAGTACTTC.

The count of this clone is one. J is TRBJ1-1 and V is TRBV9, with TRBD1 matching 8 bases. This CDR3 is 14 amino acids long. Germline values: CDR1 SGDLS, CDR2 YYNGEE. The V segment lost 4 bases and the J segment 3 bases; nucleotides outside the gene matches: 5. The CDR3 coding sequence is TGTGCCAGCAGCCAAGCAGGGGGCTACACTGAAGCTTTCTTT. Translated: CASSQAGGYTEAFF.

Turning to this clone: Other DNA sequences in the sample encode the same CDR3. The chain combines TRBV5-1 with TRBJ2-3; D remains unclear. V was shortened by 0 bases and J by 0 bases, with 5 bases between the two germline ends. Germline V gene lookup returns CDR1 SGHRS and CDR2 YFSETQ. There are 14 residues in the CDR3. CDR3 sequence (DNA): TGCGCCAGCAGCTTGGGGTCCAGCACAGATACGCAGTATTTT. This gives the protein CASSLGSSTDTQYF. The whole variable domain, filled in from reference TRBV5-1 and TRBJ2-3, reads KAGVTQTPRYLIKTRGQQVTLSCSPISGHRSVSWYQQTPGQGLQFLFEYFSETQRNKGNFPGRFSGRQFSNSRSEMNVSTLELGDSALYLCASSLGSSTDTQYFGPGTRLTVL.

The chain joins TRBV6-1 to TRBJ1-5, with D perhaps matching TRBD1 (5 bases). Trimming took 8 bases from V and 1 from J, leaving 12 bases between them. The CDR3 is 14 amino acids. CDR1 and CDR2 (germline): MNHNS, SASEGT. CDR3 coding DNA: TGTGCCAGCCGCTATGGGGACAGCAATCAGCCCCAGCATTTT. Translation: CASRYGDSNQPQHF.

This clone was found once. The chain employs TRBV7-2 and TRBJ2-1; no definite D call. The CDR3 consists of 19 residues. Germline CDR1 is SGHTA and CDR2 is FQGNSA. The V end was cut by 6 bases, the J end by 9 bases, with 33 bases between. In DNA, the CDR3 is TGTGCCAGCAGTCATACCCCCTATTCTTCCGTCAACAAATATGCTGAGCAGTTCTTC. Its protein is CASSHTPYSSVNKYAEQFF.

The CDR3 sequence is CASSLFVRASGRQETQYF. The CDR3 region has the DNA TGTGCCAGCAGCTTATTTGTCCGAGCTAGCGGGAGGCAAGAGACCCAGTACTTC. The gene calls are TRBV7-6 and TRBJ2-5; 11 bases fit TRBD2. The germline gives CDR1 SGHVS, CDR2 FNYEAQ. This CDR3 contains 18 residues. Trimming at V came to 2 bases and at J to 2 bases, leaving 10 bases not matched to a gene. The full variable domain, with the rest looked up from reference TRBV7-6 and TRBJ2-5, is GAGVSQSPRYKVTKRGQDVALRCDPISGHVSLYWYRQALGQGPEFLTYFNYEAQQDKSGLPNDRFSAERPEGSISTLTIQRTEQRDSAMYRCASSLFVRASGRQETQYFGPGTRLLVL.

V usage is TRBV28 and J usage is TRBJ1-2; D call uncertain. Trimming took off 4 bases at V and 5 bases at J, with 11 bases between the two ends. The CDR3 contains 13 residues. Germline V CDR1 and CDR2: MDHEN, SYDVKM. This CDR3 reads CASSSEFRYGYTF. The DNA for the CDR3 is TGTGCCAGCAGTTCTGAATTTAGGTATGGCTACACCTTC.

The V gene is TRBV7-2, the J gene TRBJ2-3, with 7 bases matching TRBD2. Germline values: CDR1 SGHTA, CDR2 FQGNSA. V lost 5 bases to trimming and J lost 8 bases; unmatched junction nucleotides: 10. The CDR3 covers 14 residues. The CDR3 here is CASSLRREYSTQYF. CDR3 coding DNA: TGTGCCAGCAGCCTCCGGCGGGAGTATTCTACGCAGTATTTT.

This chain's CDR3 is CASRMAGTYYEQYF. CDR3 nucleotide sequence: TGTGCCAGCAGGATGGCAGGGACGTACTACGAGCAGTACTTC. The chain employs TRBV28 and TRBJ2-7; D may match TRBD1 or TRBD2 (5 bases each). Per the germline V gene, CDR1 is MDHEN and CDR2 is SYDVKM. The germline V and J ends were trimmed by 6 bases and 3 bases, with 15 bases remaining between them. This CDR3 has 14 residues.

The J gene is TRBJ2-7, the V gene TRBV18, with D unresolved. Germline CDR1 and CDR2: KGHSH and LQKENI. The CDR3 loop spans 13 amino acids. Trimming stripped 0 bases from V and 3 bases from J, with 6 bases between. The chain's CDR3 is CASSPPINYEQYF. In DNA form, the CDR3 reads TGTGCCAGCTCACCACCAATAAACTACGAGCAGTACTTC.

The CDR3 DNA sequence: TGTGCCTGGGGGGGGACAGGGCGGCCCCAGCATTTT. Translating gives CAWGGTGRPQHF. This chain joins TRBV30 and TRBJ1-5, with 9 bases identical to TRBD1. V dropped 5 bases and J dropped 9; count of bases not matched to a gene: 5. The CDR3 totals 12 residues. Germline V CDR1 and CDR2: GTSNPN, SVGIG (reference sequence).

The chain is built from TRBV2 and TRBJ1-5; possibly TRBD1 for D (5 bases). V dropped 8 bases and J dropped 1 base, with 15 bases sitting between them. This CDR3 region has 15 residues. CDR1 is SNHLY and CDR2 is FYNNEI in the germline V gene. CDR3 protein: CASGPGQGSNQPQHF. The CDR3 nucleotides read TGTGCCAGCGGGCCGGGGCAGGGAAGCAATCAGCCCCAGCATTTT.

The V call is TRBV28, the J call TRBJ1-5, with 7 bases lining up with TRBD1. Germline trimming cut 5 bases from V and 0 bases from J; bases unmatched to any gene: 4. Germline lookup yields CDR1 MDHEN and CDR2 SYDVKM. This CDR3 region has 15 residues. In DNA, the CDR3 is TGTGCCAGCAGTAGAGGGGGCTCTAGCAATCAGCCCCAGCATTTT. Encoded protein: CASSRGGSSNQPQHF.